The present entry profiles one T cell receptor beta chain with its context. TCRdb's table, derived via immunoSEQ multiplex PCR, lists solely in-frame clones and lacks some. The sample records approximately 200,000 clones, around 88% being singletons. These data come from a study of cytomegalovirus exposure and HLA in healthy donors. The donors formed part of the 120-subject validation cohort, distinct from the approximately 670-subject first cohort. This CDR3 contains 16 residues. With 0 bases clipped from V and 3 bases from J, the junction kept 2 bases outside the gene matches. Germline values: CDR1 SGHRS, CDR2 YFSETQ.

The sequence was collected from a woman younger than 30 in good health and CMV-seronegative. Sequencing was performed on PBMCs. The rearrangement joins TRBV5-1 to TRBJ1-4, with TRBD1 matching over 10 bases. The CDR3 spells CASSLGQGASNEKLFF. For the CDR3, the DNA is TGCGCCAGCAGCTTGGGACAGGGGGCGTCTAATGAAAAACTGTTTTTT.